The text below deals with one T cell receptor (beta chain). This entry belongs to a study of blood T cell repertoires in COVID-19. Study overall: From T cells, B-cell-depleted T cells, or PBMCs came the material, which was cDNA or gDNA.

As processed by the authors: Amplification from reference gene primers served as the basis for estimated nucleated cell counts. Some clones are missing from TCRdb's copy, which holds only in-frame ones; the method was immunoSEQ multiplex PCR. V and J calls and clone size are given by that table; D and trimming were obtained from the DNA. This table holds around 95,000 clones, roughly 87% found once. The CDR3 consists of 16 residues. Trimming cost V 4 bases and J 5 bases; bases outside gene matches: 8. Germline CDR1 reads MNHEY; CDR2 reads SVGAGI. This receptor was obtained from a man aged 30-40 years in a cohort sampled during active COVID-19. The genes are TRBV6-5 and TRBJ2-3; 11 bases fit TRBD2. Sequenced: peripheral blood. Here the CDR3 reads CASSFVAGGPGDTQYF. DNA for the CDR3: TGTGCCAGCAGTTTCGTAGCGGGGGGGCCGGGAGATACGCAGTATTTT.